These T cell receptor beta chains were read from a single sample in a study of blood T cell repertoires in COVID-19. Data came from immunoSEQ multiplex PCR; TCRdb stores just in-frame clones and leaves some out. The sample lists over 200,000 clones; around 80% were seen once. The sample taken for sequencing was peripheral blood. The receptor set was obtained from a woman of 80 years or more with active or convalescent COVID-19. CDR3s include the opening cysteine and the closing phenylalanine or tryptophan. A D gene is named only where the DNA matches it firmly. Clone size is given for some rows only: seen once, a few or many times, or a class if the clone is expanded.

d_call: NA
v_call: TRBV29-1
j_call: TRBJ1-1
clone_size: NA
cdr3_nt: TGCAGCGTTGACAGGGACATCATGAACACTGAAGCTTTCTTT
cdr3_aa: CSVDRDIMNTEAFF

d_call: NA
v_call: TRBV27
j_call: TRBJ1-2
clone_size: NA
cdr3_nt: TGTGCCAGCAGTTATCGAGAGGGCTATGGCTACACCTTC
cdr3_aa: CASSYREGYGYTF

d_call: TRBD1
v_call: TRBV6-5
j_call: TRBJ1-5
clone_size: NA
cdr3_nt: TGTGCCAGCACCCAACAACAGGGGCAGCCCCAGCATTTT
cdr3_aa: CASTQQQGQPQHF

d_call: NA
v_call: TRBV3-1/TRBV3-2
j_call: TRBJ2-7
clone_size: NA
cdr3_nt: TGTGCCAGCAGCCAAGATCGTCAGGGGAGCTACGAGCAGTACTTC
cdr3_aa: CASSQDRQGSYEQYF

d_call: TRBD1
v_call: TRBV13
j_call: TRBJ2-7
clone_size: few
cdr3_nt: TGTGCCAGCAGCTTAAGGGGACAGGGAGACCCGCAGTACTTC
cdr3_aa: CASSLRGQGDPQYF

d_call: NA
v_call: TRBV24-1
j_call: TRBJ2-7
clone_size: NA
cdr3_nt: TGTGCCACCAGTGGAGGCGGCTACGAGCAGTACTTC
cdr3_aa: CATSGGGYEQYF

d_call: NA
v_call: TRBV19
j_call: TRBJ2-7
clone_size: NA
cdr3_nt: TGTGCCAGTAGTATCAGGGCAGGCTGGGAGCAGTACTTC
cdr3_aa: CASSIRAGWEQYF

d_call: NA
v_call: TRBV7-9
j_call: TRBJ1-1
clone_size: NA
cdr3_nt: TGTGCCAGCAGCCCCTTCATGCCCGGGGTTACTGAAGCTTTCTTT
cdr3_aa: CASSPFMPGVTEAFF

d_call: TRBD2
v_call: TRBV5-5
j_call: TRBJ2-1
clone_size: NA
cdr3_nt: TGTGCCAGCAGCTACGGACTAGGGCCATCATACAATGAGCAGTTCTTC
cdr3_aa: CASSYGLGPSYNEQFF

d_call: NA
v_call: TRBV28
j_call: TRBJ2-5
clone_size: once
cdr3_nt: TGTGCCAGCAGTCCCAACGGCTTCGGGGGAGAGACCCAGTACTTC
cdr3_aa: CASSPNGFGGETQYF

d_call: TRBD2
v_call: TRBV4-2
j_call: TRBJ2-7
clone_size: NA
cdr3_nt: TGTGCCAGCAGCCCTTCTGGGCCTAGCGGGAGGGGAGGCGAGCAGTACTTC
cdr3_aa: CASSPSGPSGRGGEQYF

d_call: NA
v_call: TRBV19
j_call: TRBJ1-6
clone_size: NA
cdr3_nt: TGTGCCAGTAGGGCTGAGGCACGGTCACCCCTCCACTTT
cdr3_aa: CASRAEARSPLHF

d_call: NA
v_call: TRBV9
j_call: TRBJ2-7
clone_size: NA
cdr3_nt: TGTGCCAGCAGCCCAAGCCCTAGCGTGGAGCAGTACTTC
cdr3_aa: CASSPSPSVEQYF

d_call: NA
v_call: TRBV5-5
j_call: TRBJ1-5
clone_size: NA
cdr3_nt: TGTGCCAGCAGTTTCGACAGGAACAATCAGCCCCAGCATTTT
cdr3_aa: CASSFDRNNQPQHF

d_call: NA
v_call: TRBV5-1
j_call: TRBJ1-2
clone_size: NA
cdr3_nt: TGCGCCAGCAGCTTGTCGGCAACGGCAGGGGTCTATGGCTACACCTTC
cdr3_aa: CASSLSATAGVYGYTF

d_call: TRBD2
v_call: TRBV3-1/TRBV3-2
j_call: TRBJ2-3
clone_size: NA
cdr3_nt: TGTGCCAGCAGCCGGACTAGCGGGAGTCTCACAGATACGCAGTATTTT
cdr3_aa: CASSRTSGSLTDTQYF